A selection of T cell receptor beta chains follows, all from one sample in a study of blood T cell repertoires in COVID-19. Sequenced by immunoSEQ multiplex PCR; TCRdb stores in-frame clones only, minus some. The sample holds more than 150,000 clones, 80% to 90% seen once. Sequenced material: peripheral blood. The receptors were sampled from a man between 65 and 79 years old with active or convalescent COVID-19. Both conserved end residues are trimmed from each CDR3. D genes are given only for firm matches.

D	V	J	CDR3
TRBD2	TRBV5-1	TRBJ2-2	ASSDPTSGVNTGELF
TRBD2	TRBV24-1	TRBJ2-3	ATSDPSGTATDTQY
.	TRBV18	TRBJ1-3	ASSPPTGLGGNTIY
.	TRBV4-1	TRBJ2-3	ASSQGDGGVDTQY
.	TRBV2	TRBJ2-5	ASSEALQGWETQY
TRBD2	TRBV5-4	TRBJ2-2	ASSSQLAEHTGELF
.	TRBV7-2	TRBJ2-7	ASSTTGISYEQY
.	TRBV6-2/TRBV6-3	TRBJ2-3	ASSYDPRSTLSSTDTQY
TRBD1	TRBV24-1	TRBJ2-5	ATSGPDRENGETQY
.	TRBV27	TRBJ1-6	ASSLSQGRANSPLH
TRBD2	TRBV5-4	TRBJ2-1	ASRGLADNEQF
TRBD2	TRBV6-2/TRBV6-3	TRBJ2-1	ASSWTSGASVHNEQF
TRBD2	TRBV30	TRBJ2-3	AWSPTRTSNGADTQY
TRBD2	TRBV5-1	TRBJ2-5	ASSWGLGETQY
TRBD1	TRBV24-1	TRBJ2-2	ATSDGGQLENTGELF
.	TRBV9	TRBJ2-3	ASSPSSWGEDTQY
TRBD1	TRBV24-1	TRBJ1-5	ATSGTGGPNQPQH
TRBD1	TRBV28	TRBJ1-2	ASRPGTVYGYT
.	TRBV7-9	TRBJ2-5	ASSLGSWAGGLETQY
.	TRBV6-2/TRBV6-3	TRBJ1-2	ASSTQGYDGYT
.	TRBV27	TRBJ1-5	ASSLSLNQPQH
TRBD1	TRBV28	TRBJ1-6	ASSSGQGVHSPLH
TRBD1	TRBV19	TRBJ1-1	ASSPRTGGLNWVAF
.	TRBV28	TRBJ2-4	ASSGGGGKNIQY